This T cell receptor (beta chain) appears in the sequencing data of a study of shared clonotypes between healthy human individuals (dated by TCRdb to 2020 to 2021). Broadly, across the study: The cohort comprised a couple of women and a few men aged 18 to 49 years. Per donor, three plates each were used for CD4 naive and CD4 memory, two for CD8 naive, and one for CD8 memory. Blood TCR repertoires of a handful of healthy adults were deeply sequenced to estimate repertoire size and the extent of clonotype sharing between individuals. Each donor's leukapheresis produced roughly between roughly 0.94 and 9.5 billion PBMCs. To increase sequencing depth and limit assay-specific biases, different laboratories used diverse techniques to prepare libraries and sequence TCR repertoires.

Using the deep immunoSEQ assay, multiplex PCR amplified TCR CDR3 regions from genomic DNA. Genomic DNA extracted from each cell subset was distributed evenly over all wells of several immunoSEQ 96-well plates, and each plate served as one replicate. For sorted subsets, approximately 0.2 ug of genomic DNA, equivalent to roughly 33,000 T cell genomes, went into each replicate PCR. Purified libraries were measured with a Qubit 3.0 fluorometer, size-checked on a Bioanalyzer 2100, and measured again with the KAPA Library Quantification kit. Each immunoSEQ 96-well plate was sequenced on its own single-read 150-cycle Illumina NextSeq 550 flow cell. From the authors' description of their analysis: Because the immunoSEQ output included only junctional sequences and no quality scores, the filtering could not be the same as the filtering used for full-length reads. Sequences were annotated with PyIR, a Python wrapper for IgBLAST v1.9, using IMGT germline references to assign V/J genes and CDR3. Reads with weak V/J assignments (E-value above 1e-6), missing CDR3, stop codons, out-of-frame junctions, or ambiguous translated residues were removed. V3J clonotypes were defined by identical inferred V gene, J gene, and CDR3 amino acid sequence. To compute the percentage overlap between repertoires, the number of shared unique clonotypes was divided by the size of the smaller repertoire. Three approaches were used to assess repertoire richness: RTK rarefaction, the Chao1 estimator, and Recon v2.1 estimates of unobserved clonotypes. For all TCRbeta clonotypes obtained by the gDNA method from a handful of donors, generation probabilities were computed with OLGA. This is the immuneACCESS table as TCRdb keeps it, with only in-frame sequences that have V and J called. A part of the clones is gone; compared with another copy, unresolved V genes explain less than half, and the rest is unexplained. The V and J calls and clone size were taken over from that table, and D and trimming were inferred from the DNA. The sample table lists 1.6 million or so clones, approximately 98.5% of them with a count of one. The ten most abundant clones make up about 0.34% of the sample.

Study-wide conclusions, independent of this receptor: Only blood was sampled, and tissue TCR repertoires likely differ from those in blood. Based on pairwise subsampling, the degree of clonotype sharing among donors was expected to be affected by sequencing depth. Compared with non-shared clonotypes, clonotypes shared by all four sorted-subset donors had higher generation probabilities. Across four donors, approximately 4.6% of naive CD4, roughly 3.3% of naive CD8, under 2.5% of memory CD4, and about 0.4% of memory CD8 clonotypes were shared. Naive subsets generally had larger estimated clonotype richness than memory subsets. The genetic and exposure-history diversity represented was limited by the small number of donors. Even with the large sequencing depth, rarefaction of the sorted-subset datasets indicated that sequencing was incomplete.

Looking up the germline V gene yields CDR1 KGHSH and CDR2 LQKENI. V is pared back by 3 bases and J by 8 bases, with 14 bases lying between the germline termini. From the cysteine through the phenylalanine, the CDR3 covers 13 amino acids. Only CDR3 DNA is held: 39 bases, read in frame from base 1. Regarding this clone: It has no known antigen specificity. Nothing much larger sits one base from this clone, and base qualities are not available.

The donors were healthy, HIV-negative adults with no recently reported acute infections or vaccinations. Only Caucasian adults living in Nashville, Tennessee, USA were represented among the donors. Magnetic negative selection was used to enrich CD4+ T cells, after which naive cells were positively selected on CD45RA and the negative fraction became the memory subset. Blood was obtained by leukapheresis, after which PBMCs were separated by Ficoll-Histopaque density gradient centrifugation and cryopreserved in liquid nitrogen vapor phase. Purity and quantity of every magnetically sorted T cell population were checked by analytical flow cytometry. Genomic DNA was isolated from every sorted fraction and measured by UV absorbance on a Nanodrop 2000c.

The V and J segments used are TRBV18 and TRBJ2-7, with no confident D gene call. The TCR comes from a man younger than 45 in good health. The specimen was naive CD4+ T cells sorted from blood. The cell subset or site label, as the study defines it: CD45RA+ positively selected. The nucleotides are TGTGCCAGCTCACCGACGGAAAAAATCAAGCAGTACTTC. Translated, it gives CASSPTEKIKQYF.